This T cell receptor beta chain was captured in a study of OX40 agonist ivuxolimab in advanced cancers. Study at large: The mean age was roughly 60 years, ranging from about 20 to 85, with about 87% of participants male.

Trimming pared 1 base from V and 15 bases from J, leaving 19 bases between. This CDR3 spans 14 amino acids. CDR1 is SGHRS and CDR2 is YFSETQ in the germline V gene. Profiled with immunoSEQ multiplex PCR; TCRdb holds only in-frame clones, not every one. The table shows approximately 67,000 clones, with about nine tenths occurring only once. The genes are TRBV5-1 and TRBJ2-2; D perhaps matches TRBD1 (7 bases). This TCR came from an adult with an advanced solid tumor such as melanoma, head and neck, liver or kidney cancer. The specimen was CD4+ or CD8+ T cells sorted from blood, collected in a trial of the OX40 agonist ivuxolimab. As DNA, the CDR3 is TGCGCCAGCAGCTTGAACGGGAAACAGGGGAGGATGTTTTTT. This translates into CASSLNGKQGRMFF.